These 16 T cell receptor beta chains were sequenced from one sample in a study of blood T cell repertoires in COVID-19. Using immunoSEQ multiplex PCR, the repertoire was profiled, and TCRdb retains in-frame clones only, with some absent. This sample has 75,000 to 95,000 clones, with about 78% found just once. Sequencing input: peripheral blood. Every receptor here comes from a man aged 60-69 years with COVID-19, enrolled during active disease.

This clone was observed a handful of times. The J gene is TRBJ1-2, the V gene TRBV9, with D perhaps TRBD1 (6 bases). Deletions cut 4 bases from V and 3 bases from J, with 22 bases between. Germline-derived CDR1 and CDR2 are SGDLS and YYNGEE. The CDR3 has 17 residues. The CDR3 loop reads CASSLITDRPVYYGYTF. In DNA form, the CDR3 reads TGTGCCAGCAGCTTAATAACTGACAGGCCCGTGTACTATGGCTACACCTTC.

The chain employs TRBV10-2 and TRBJ1-4; 9 nucleotides align to TRBD1. V lost 0 bases to trimming and J lost 8 bases; unmatched junction nucleotides: 13. CDR3 length: 18 residues. The germline CDR1 and CDR2 sequences are WSHSY and SAAADI. CDR3 nucleotide sequence: TGCGCCAGCAGTGAGTCAGGAACAGGGGGCATGGAAGGCGAAAAACTGTTTTTT. This encodes CASSESGTGGMEGEKLFF.

This chain joins TRBV25-1 and TRBJ2-3, with 7 bases that match TRBD1. Germline assignment: CDR1 MGHDK and CDR2 SYGVNS. The ends lost 2 bases at V and 2 bases at J; junction bases unmatched: 4. The CDR3 is 15 amino acids. The DNA for the CDR3 is TGTGCCAGCAGTGAAACAGGGGACAACACAGATACGCAGTATTTT. Its protein product is CASSETGDNTDTQYF.

This chain joins TRBV11-1 and TRBJ1-1; D gene ambiguous. CDR3 length: 15 residues. Trimming took off 4 bases at V and 6 bases at J, with 18 bases between the two ends. Germline assignment: CDR1 SGHAT and CDR2 FQDESV (reference sequence). The CDR3 coding sequence is TGTGCCAGCAGCTCCTCGTTGATGGAGGGTCCTGAAGCTTTCTTT. Its translation is CASSSSLMEGPEAFF.

The J gene is TRBJ2-2, the V gene TRBV10-2, with 10 bases aligning to TRBD2. J gave up 7 bases and V 4 bases, and 3 bases lay outside the gene matches. Germline V gene lookup returns CDR1 WSHSY and CDR2 SAAADI. CDR3 length: 14 amino acids. CDR3 residues: CASSAVAGGGELFF. The CDR3 DNA reads TGCGCCAGCAGTGCGGTAGCGGGGGGCGGGGAGCTGTTTTTT.

The chain joins TRBV7-9 to TRBJ1-6; D not certain. CDR3 length: 14 amino acids. The V end lost 1 base, the J end lost 7 bases, and 8 bases lay between the germline ends. The germline V gene has CDR1 SEHNR and CDR2 FQNEAQ (reference sequence). The CDR3 sequence: CASSLESGNSPLHF. CDR3 sequence (DNA): TGTGCCAGCAGCTTAGAGAGCGGGAATTCACCCCTCCACTTT.

V usage is TRBV5-4 and J usage is TRBJ2-3; a possible D gene is TRBD2 (5 bases). CDR3 size: 13 residues. The V end was cut by 2 bases, the J end by 4 bases, with 8 bases between. Germline CDR1 reads SGHNT; CDR2 reads YYREEE (reference sequence). The CDR3 spells CASSFRGPDTQYF. The DNA for the CDR3 is TGTGCCAGCAGCTTTCGGGGTCCAGATACGCAGTATTTT.

Concerning this clone: Compared with germline, one end of the junction differs, possibly owing to a read error. The chain carries TRBV7-9 and TRBJ1-6; TRBD1 might be the D (5 bases). The length of the CDR3 is 16 residues. Looked up from germline, CDR1 is SEHNR and CDR2 is FQNEAQ (reference sequence). CDR3 region: CAGSSPRQTPNSPLHF. CDR3 nucleotides: TGTGCCGGCAGCTCCCCTCGACAGACTCCGAATTCACCCCTCCACTTT. The whole variable domain, filled in from reference TRBV7-9 and TRBJ1-6, reads DTGVSQNPRHKITKRGQNVTFRCDPISEHNRLYWYRQTLGQGPEFLTYFQNEAQLEKSRLLSDRFSAERPKGSFSTLEIQRTEQGDSAMYLCAGSSPRQTPNSPLHFGNGTRLTVT.

V and J are TRBV9 and TRBJ2-6, with TRBD2 as a possible D gene (6 bases). Germline-derived CDR1 and CDR2 are SGDLS and YYNGEE. Trimming cost V 0 bases and J 4 bases, with 8 bases left between them. This CDR3 is 15 amino acids long. CDR3 protein: CASSVGGTGANVLTF. In DNA, the CDR3 is TGTGCCAGCAGCGTAGGCGGGACCGGGGCCAACGTCCTGACTTTC.

This clone was picked up one time. The chain combines TRBV19 with TRBJ2-2; 8 nucleotides align to TRBD1. This CDR3 contains 15 residues. Germline V gene lookup returns CDR1 LNHDA and CDR2 SQIVND (reference sequence). V dropped 6 bases and J dropped 1; count of bases not matched to a gene: 4. CDR3 coding DNA: TGTGCCAGTAGGCCCGGGACAGGGAACACCGGGGAGCTGTTTTTT. Amino acid sequence: CASRPGTGNTGELFF.

The V call is TRBV6-5, the J call TRBJ1-1; TRBD1 agrees at 7 bases. This CDR3 contains 15 residues. With 7 bases clipped from V and 1 base from J, the junction kept 9 bases outside the gene matches. Germline V gives CDR1 MNHEY, CDR2 SVGAGI. The chain's CDR3 is CASKVDRAGNTEAFF. The CDR3 DNA is TGTGCCAGCAAGGTTGACAGGGCCGGGAACACTGAAGCTTTCTTT.

Of note for this clone: Sequence at one end of the junction differs from germline and may be a read error. The chain recombines TRBV5-4 with TRBJ1-4, with 9 bases lining up with TRBD1. In germline, CDR1 is SGHNT, CDR2 YYREEE (reference sequence). This CDR3 spans 13 amino acids. CDR3 protein: CASSRDRDDKLFF. CDR3 nucleotides: TGTGCCAGCAGCCGGGACAGGGATGACAAACTGTTTTTT. The full variable domain, in which reference TRBV5-4 and TRBJ1-4 provide the parts outside the CDR3, is ETGVTQSPTHLIKTRGQQVTLRCSSQSGHNTVSWYQQALGQGPQFIFQYYREEENGRGNFPPRFSGLQFPNYSSELNVNALELDDSALYLCASSRDRDDKLFFGSGTQLSVL.

The rearrangement uses TRBV13 and TRBJ2-3; 12 bases map to TRBD2. The V and J ends lost 2 bases and 1 base, in that order; junction bases with no gene match: 4. CDR1 and CDR2 from the germline V gene are PRHDT and FYEKMQ (reference sequence). The CDR3 consists of 17 residues. The CDR3 here is CASSLSGLAGRTDTQYF. The DNA for the CDR3 is TGTGCCAGCAGCTTATCTGGACTAGCGGGGCGCACAGATACGCAGTATTTT.

The CDR3 coding sequence is TGTGCCTGCCACCCCTACGCGGGAGAGAGTGTGCGAAGTCAAGAGACCCAGTACTTC. Translation gives CACHPYAGESVRSQETQYF. The rearrangement uses TRBV30 and TRBJ2-5; 7 nucleotides align to TRBD2. This CDR3 is built from 19 residues. The trim removed 6 bases at V and 2 bases at J, leaving 24 bases unmatched. Germline assignment: CDR1 GTSNPN and CDR2 SVGIG (reference sequence).

J is TRBJ1-1 and V is TRBV6-1, with 8 bases lining up with TRBD1. With 2 bases clipped from V and 5 bases from J, the junction kept 13 bases outside the gene matches. The CDR3 runs to 17 residues. Germline-derived CDR1 and CDR2 are MNHNS and SASEGT. CDR3 in amino acids: CASSEKDRGGWNTEAFF. In nucleotides, the CDR3 is TGTGCCAGCAGTGAAAAAGACAGGGGAGGATGGAATACTGAAGCTTTCTTT.

This chain links TRBV7-8 with TRBJ1-2, with 8 bases lining up with TRBD1. Unmatched junction bases numbered 5, after V lost 1 base and J lost 1 base. Per germline, CDR1 SGHVS and CDR2 FQNEAQ. The CDR3 extends over 16 amino acids. CDR3 sequence: CASSLGTGKGNYGYTF. CDR3 DNA: TGTGCCAGCAGCTTAGGGACAGGGAAGGGTAACTATGGCTACACCTTC. The full variable domain, rest sourced from reference TRBV7-8 and TRBJ1-2, is GAGVSQSPRYKVAKRGQDVALRCDPISGHVSLFWYQQALGQGPEFLTYFQNEAQLDKSGLPSDRFFAERPEGSVSTLKIQRTQQEDSAVYLCASSLGTGKGNYGYTFGSGTRLTVV.